These 13 T cell receptor beta chains originate from one sample sequenced in a study of beta chain features in type 1 diabetes (dated by TCRdb to between 2018 and 2020). General findings and caveats noted by the study authors: A moderate but significant shortening of TCRB CDR3 length was observed in type 1 diabetes patients in all four CD4+ subsets.

The library was built by means of the immunoSEQ multiplex PCR assay. The entire isolated RNA was reverse transcribed using the High Capacity cDNA Reverse Transcription Kit, and thus expressed TCRB transcripts were sequenced. TCRdb holds this immuneACCESS table with in-frame rearrangements only. Some clones are missing; in checked studies, unresolved V genes explain under half, and the rest has no known cause. This sample holds approximately 43,000 clones; around 63% were observed only once. The top ten clones comprise around 1.7% of the sample. These receptors' targets are unknown. Material: Tregs from blood. The meaning of the sample's cell subset or site label: regulatory CD4+ T cells. The receptor set was obtained from a young man with type 1 diabetes. Some clones in this sample may be carry-over from other donors' samples.

The genes are TRBV7-9 and TRBJ1-1, with 8 positions matching TRBD1. CDR3 length equals 15 residues. Per the germline V gene, CDR1 is SEHNR and CDR2 is FQNEAQ (reference sequence). V lost 5 bases to trimming and J lost 4 bases; unmatched junction nucleotides: 9. The DNA for the CDR3 is TGTGCCAGCAGCCCCCGACAGGGGTTCGTCACTGAAGCTTTCTTT. The encoded protein is CASSPRQGFVTEAFF. The full variable domain, rest sourced from reference TRBV7-9 and TRBJ1-1, is DTGVSQNPRHKITKRGQNVTFRCDPISEHNRLYWYRQTLGQGPEFLTYFQNEAQLEKSRLLSDRFSAERPKGSFSTLEIQRTEQGDSAMYLCASSPRQGFVTEAFFGQGTRLTVV.

V usage is TRBV6-6 and J usage is TRBJ2-7; 14 bases align to TRBD2. The CDR3 loop spans 13 amino acids. J lost 5 bases, V lost 8 bases, and 2 bases had no gene match. CDR1 is MNHNY and CDR2 is SVGAGI in the germline V gene (reference sequence). As DNA, the CDR3 is TGTGCCAGCGGGACTAGCGGGGGAAACGAGCAGTACTTC. Protein sequence: CASGTSGGNEQYF.

CDR3 nucleotide sequence: TGTGCCAGCAGCAAGAGCTCTGGAAACACCATATATTTT. It codes for CASSKSSGNTIYF. The J gene is TRBJ1-3, the V gene TRBV7-2; D is unresolved. Trimming shortened V by 5 bases and J by 0 bases, and 5 bases separated the two germline ends. CDR3 length: 13 residues. The germline CDR1 and CDR2 sequences are SGHTA and FQGNSA.

This clone was observed a handful of times. The rearrangement uses TRBV4-2 and TRBJ2-1, with D possibly TRBD2 on 6 matching bases. V lost 2 bases and J lost 3, with 14 bases in between. The CDR3 consists of 16 residues. Germline V gene sequence: CDR1 LGHNA, CDR2 YNFKEQ. The CDR3 reads CASSQPPGTFYNEQFF. CDR3 DNA sequence: TGTGCCAGCAGCCAACCACCAGGGACTTTCTACAATGAGCAGTTCTTC.

This rearrangement joins TRBV7-8 to TRBJ1-5; 7 bases are shared with TRBD1. Germline V CDR1 and CDR2: SGHVS, FQNEAQ. CDR3 length: 14 residues. With V trimmed by 5 bases and J by 7 bases, 8 bases remained unmatched. CDR3 coding DNA: TGTGCCAGCAGCGAGACAGGGCGGCGACAGCCCCAGCATTTT. Its protein is CASSETGRRQPQHF.

This clone was seen only a few times. This sequence joins TRBV18 and TRBJ2-1; D is perhaps TRBD2 (5 bases). The V gene's germline CDR1 is KGHSH and CDR2 LQKENI. Trimming took 3 bases from V and 8 from J, leaving 20 bases between them. The CDR3 extends over 16 amino acids. As DNA, the CDR3 is TGTGCCAGCTCACCCGGCGGGCCAACTCCTAACTATGAGCAGTTCTTC. This sequence encodes CASSPGGPTPNYEQFF.

This clone was seen only a few times. This chain connects TRBV7-6 to TRBJ2-7; TRBD2 is a possible D gene (6 bases). Trimming left V 0 bases short and J 7 bases short, with 13 bases between. The CDR3 is made up of 14 amino acids. CDR1 and CDR2 from the germline V gene are SGHVS and FNYEAQ. In DNA form, the CDR3 reads TGTGCCAGCAGCTTAGCGGAGGGATCCGGAGAGCAGTACTTC. As protein: CASSLAEGSGEQYF.

V and J are TRBV19 and TRBJ1-2, with unresolved D. CDR3 length equals 12 residues. V was trimmed by 3 bases and J by 4 bases, leaving 6 bases between them. CDR1 is LNHDA and CDR2 is SQIVND in the germline V gene (reference sequence). CDR3: CASSISGYGYTF. In DNA, the CDR3 is TGTGCCAGTAGTATCTCGGGCTATGGCTACACCTTC.

This chain joins TRBV30 and TRBJ2-3; D is possibly TRBD2 (6 bases). This CDR3 has 15 residues. Looked up from germline, CDR1 is GTSNPN and CDR2 is SVGIG (reference sequence). V was cut by 0 bases and J by 3 bases, with 13 bases left in between. The DNA for the CDR3 is TGTGCCTGGAGTGTACGGGGCGGGGTTACAGATACGCAGTATTTT. This translates into CAWSVRGGVTDTQYF.

The chain has TRBV11-2 and TRBJ1-1, with D perhaps TRBD1 (5 bases). The V end lost 4 bases, the J end lost 4 bases, and 16 bases lay between the germline ends. Germline V lookup: CDR1 SGHAT, CDR2 FQNNGV. CDR3 length: 15 amino acids. The CDR3 region has the DNA TGTGCCAGCAGCTCCCGGACCGGAAGGGGCACTGAAGCTTTCTTT. This encodes CASSSRTGRGTEAFF.

The J gene is TRBJ1-5, the V gene TRBV19; TRBD1 matches at 7 bases. CDR1 is LNHDA, CDR2 SQIVND, per germline (reference sequence). After removal of 6 bases from V and 1 base from J, the junction contained 0 bases not matched to a gene. This CDR3 is 13 amino acids long. The CDR3 here is CASRGQSNQPQHF. The CDR3 DNA follows: TGTGCCAGTAGGGGACAGAGCAATCAGCCCCAGCATTTT.

The V and J genes are TRBV7-2 and TRBJ2-3; the match to TRBD2 covers 8 bases. The CDR3 extends over 17 amino acids. V trimming: 2 bases; J trimming: 1 base; junction bases outside the gene matches: 8. CDR1 and CDR2 from the germline V gene are SGHTA and FQGNSA. CDR3 DNA: TGTGCCAGCAGCTTAACCATCGGGACTAGTGGCACAGATACGCAGTATTTT. Protein sequence: CASSLTIGTSGTDTQYF.

This sequence joins TRBV4-1 and TRBJ1-4, with D unresolved. The CDR3 is 15 amino acids. V lost 4 bases and J lost 0, with 9 bases in between. Germline assignment: CDR1 MGHRA and CDR2 YSYEKL. This CDR3 reads CASSRLGATNEKLFF. The CDR3 DNA follows: TGCGCCAGCAGCCGACTAGGAGCAACTAATGAAAAACTGTTTTTT.